This T cell receptor beta chain was identified in a study of CD8 T cells in Susac syndrome. The V end lost 4 bases, the J end lost 5 bases, and 17 bases lay between the germline ends. Germline values: CDR1 MNHNS, CDR2 SASEGT. CDR3 length: 15 residues. Random hexamers were used to reverse transcribe an amount of roughly 0.5 to 1 ug RNA. TCR beta CDR3 was amplified by immunoSEQ multiplex PCR. This amplification extended across 54 Vbeta and 13 Jbeta segments. MiXCR, run by TCRdb on the immunoSEQ multiplex PCR reads, gives a single entry per CDR3 protein. The sample yields about 280,000 distinct CDR3 sequences, roughly 85% seen once. This clonotype has more than one count but fewer than ten. Sequencing of TCR beta covered CD8+ and CD4+ T cells obtained from blood. Negative isolation was applied to CD8+ and CD4+ T cells, and FACS enrichment was applied to TEMRA cells.

The V call is TRBV6-1, the J call TRBJ1-1; possible D gene TRBD1, 6 bases. Specimen: CD8+ T cells from PBMCs. This TCR was sampled from a human donor with multiple sclerosis. The CDR3 is CASSARAGGATEAFF. The CDR3 nucleotides are TGTGCCAGCAGTGCCCGCGCGGGGGGCGCGACTGAAGCTTTCTTT.